These 29 T cell receptor beta chains originate from one sample sequenced in a study of blood T cell repertoires in COVID-19. Repertoires were generated with immunoSEQ multiplex PCR, while TCRdb's copy carries only in-frame clones and drops some. The data contain more than 250,000 clones, 70% to 90% of them singletons. The source material was peripheral blood. The origin of the receptors is a human donor in a cohort sampled during active COVID-19.

The chain uses TRBV7-2 and TRBJ1-5; 7 positions match TRBD1. V lost 4 bases to trimming and J lost 11 bases; unmatched junction nucleotides: 17. The CDR3 runs 16 residues. Germline-derived CDR1 and CDR2 are SGHTA and FQGNSA. The CDR3 region is CASSYNGTAFGLAQHF. The DNA of the CDR3 is TGTGCCAGCAGCTACAACGGGACAGCCTTCGGGTTGGCCCAGCATTTT.

J is TRBJ2-1 and V is TRBV7-9; 11 bases fit TRBD1. CDR3 length: 16 amino acids. With 3 bases clipped from V and 4 bases from J, the junction kept 5 bases outside the gene matches. In germline, CDR1 is SEHNR, CDR2 FQNEAQ (reference sequence). The CDR3 loop is CASSFGQGAFYNEQFF. As DNA, the CDR3 is TGTGCCAGCAGCTTCGGACAGGGGGCATTTTACAATGAGCAGTTCTTC.

This clone has only one observation. This chain uses TRBV12-3 or TRBV12-4 with TRBJ2-7, with D perhaps matching TRBD2 (5 bases). This CDR3 comprises 12 residues. V lost 1 base and J lost 6, with 7 bases in between. CDR3 in DNA: TGTGCCAGCAGTTTAGATGGGAGCGAGCAGTACTTC. This codes for CASSLDGSEQYF.

This chain uses TRBV4-3 with TRBJ1-1, with TRBD1 as a possible D gene (6 bases). CDR3 length equals 14 residues. The V and J ends lost 5 bases and 0 bases respectively, with 10 bases between them. The germline CDR1 and CDR2 sequences are LGHNA and YSLEER. The CDR3 nucleotides read TGCGCCAGCAGCTGGGACAAAATGAACACTGAAGCTTTCTTT. Protein product: CASSWDKMNTEAFF.

This chain connects TRBV5-1 to TRBJ1-6; a weak D match, TRBD1 (6 bases). This CDR3 is built from 18 residues. Germline CDR1 reads SGHRS; CDR2 reads YFSETQ. Deletions cut 2 bases from V and 6 bases from J, with 21 bases between. CDR3 protein: CASSFNVQGVGVNSPLHF. CDR3 DNA: TGCGCCAGCAGCTTTAACGTACAGGGCGTGGGTGTTAATTCACCCCTCCACTTT.

This clone was detected only once. The chain combines TRBV6-5 with TRBJ1-2; D might be TRBD1 (6 bases). Per the germline V gene, CDR1 is MNHEY and CDR2 is SVGAGI. V lost 0 bases to trimming and J lost 4 bases, with 15 bases between them. The CDR3 runs 16 residues. The DNA of the CDR3 is TGTGCCAGCAGTTACTCGAACCCCGAGGGGGTCTATGGCTACACCTTC. Translation: CASSYSNPEGVYGYTF.

The gene calls are TRBV28 and TRBJ1-6; possible D gene TRBD1, 5 bases. The CDR3 is 12 residues long. V was cut by 6 bases and J by 18 bases, with 18 bases left in between. Per the germline V gene, CDR1 is MDHEN and CDR2 is SYDVKM. CDR3 nucleotide sequence: TGTGCCAGCAGCCCTGGCGGGACGGCGTCCCACTTT. As protein: CASSPGGTASHF.

The rearrangement joins TRBV4-3 to TRBJ1-4; the D gene is possibly TRBD1 (6 bases). The CDR3 consists of 15 residues. V was clipped by 5 bases and J by 6 bases, with 16 bases between them. Per the germline V gene, CDR1 is LGHNA and CDR2 is YSLEER. Here the CDR3 DNA reads TGCGCCAGCAGCGAGAACAGGGTGGGGTATGAAAAACTGTTTTTT. It encodes CASSENRVGYEKLFF.

J is TRBJ2-4 and V is TRBV4-1; a possible D gene is TRBD2 (7 bases). CDR1 and CDR2 (germline): MGHRA, YSYEKL. V was pared by 4 bases and J by 5 bases, with 15 bases between. The CDR3 spans 15 residues. CDR3 DNA: TGCGCCAGCAGCCCCCAGGGGAGGGTCCAAAACATTCAGTACTTC. This gives the protein CASSPQGRVQNIQYF.

The gene calls are TRBV3-1 (or the pseudogene TRBV3-2) and TRBJ1-1; possibly TRBD1 for D (5 bases). The CDR3 loop spans 14 amino acids. Germline V CDR1 and CDR2: LGHDT, YNNKEL (reference sequence). The germline V and J ends were trimmed by 5 bases and 6 bases, with 16 bases remaining between them. DNA of the CDR3: TGTGCCAGCAGCGCATCGGGGCGGGGATCTGAAGCTTTCTTT. It codes for CASSASGRGSEAFF.

V and J are TRBV4-3 and TRBJ2-7, with 8 bases matching TRBD2. The V gene end was trimmed by 4 bases and the J gene end by 3 bases; junction bases not matched to a gene: 5. Germline values: CDR1 LGHNA, CDR2 YSLEER. The CDR3 loop spans 14 amino acids. The CDR3 DNA is TGCGCCAGCAGCCCCTCCGGGGGGGGCTACGAGCAGTACTTC. The encoded protein is CASSPSGGGYEQYF.

The chain links TRBV20-1 to TRBJ1-5; D might be TRBD1 (6 bases). The ends were cut back, 5 bases at V and 2 bases at J, with 19 bases in the middle. CDR1 DFQATT and CDR2 SNEGSKA come from the germline V gene (reference sequence). The CDR3 contains 16 residues. The CDR3 sequence: CSAGEVWGLRNQPQHF. Written as DNA, the CDR3 is TGCAGTGCTGGTGAGGTCTGGGGGCTCCGCAATCAGCCCCAGCATTTT.

The J gene is TRBJ2-4, the V gene TRBV6-2 or TRBV6-3; maybe TRBD1 (6 bases). Germline values: CDR1 MNHEY, CDR2 SVGEGT. The germline V and J ends were trimmed by 5 bases and 5 bases, with 7 bases remaining between them. This CDR3 has 12 residues. The DNA for the CDR3 is TGTGCCAGCAGTCGACAGGAAAACATTCAGTACTTC. This encodes CASSRQENIQYF.

V gene TRBV5-1 combines with J gene TRBJ1-1; TRBD1 might be the D (5 bases). V shed 0 bases and J shed 1 base, with 10 bases lying between them. The CDR3 runs to 15 residues. The germline CDR1 and CDR2 sequences are SGHRS and YFSETQ. This CDR3 is CASSLAATENTEAFF. Here the CDR3 DNA reads TGCGCCAGCAGCTTGGCCGCGACAGAGAACACTGAAGCTTTCTTT.

This sequence joins TRBV27 and TRBJ1-6; D is undetermined. This CDR3 has 15 residues. Per the germline V gene, CDR1 is MNHEY and CDR2 is SMNVEV (reference sequence). V dropped 3 bases and J dropped 6 bases, with 12 bases sitting between them. This chain's CDR3 is CASSFRGLGNSPLHF. CDR3 DNA: TGTGCCAGCAGTTTTCGGGGTCTCGGTAATTCACCCCTCCACTTT.

The rearrangement links TRBV5-8 to TRBJ1-4; 10 bases are a match to TRBD1. Germline V gene lookup returns CDR1 SGHTS and CDR2 YDEGEE. There are 16 residues in the CDR3. Trimming at V came to 3 bases and at J to 5 bases, leaving 7 bases not matched to a gene. This chain's CDR3 is CASSWGQGTPNEKLFF. The CDR3, as DNA: TGTGCCAGCAGCTGGGGACAGGGGACGCCCAATGAAAAACTGTTTTTT.

Turning to this clone: The junction departs from the called germline gene at one end, perhaps through a read error. This chain joins TRBV30 and TRBJ2-5, with a tentative D call TRBD1 (5 bases). CDR3 length: 8 residues. The germline CDR1 and CDR2 sequences are GTSNPN and SVGIG (reference sequence). CDR3: CASQGSNF. CDR3 sequence (DNA): TGTGCCTCTCAGGGTTCGAACTTC.

The V gene is TRBV7-9, the J gene TRBJ2-6; 10 bases match TRBD1. Unmatched junction bases numbered 9, after V lost 4 bases and J lost 3 bases. The CDR3 is made up of 18 amino acids. Germline V gene sequence: CDR1 SEHNR, CDR2 FQNEAQ (reference sequence). The CDR3 DNA follows: TGTGCCAGCAGCTGGGCGGGACAGGGGAAAGTTGGGGCCAACGTCCTGACTTTC. Translated: CASSWAGQGKVGANVLTF. The whole variable domain, remainder taken from reference TRBV7-9 and TRBJ2-6, is DTGVSQNPRHKITKRGQNVTFRCDPISEHNRLYWYRQTLGQGPEFLTYFQNEAQLEKSRLLSDRFSAERPKGSFSTLEIQRTEQGDSAMYLCASSWAGQGKVGANVLTFGAGSRLTVL.

The gene calls are TRBV9 and TRBJ1-2, with 7 positions matching TRBD1. The germline V gene encodes CDR1 SGDLS and CDR2 YYNGEE. J lost 0 bases, V lost 0 bases, and 8 bases had no gene match. This CDR3 comprises 17 residues. Here the CDR3 DNA reads TGTGCCAGCAGCGTAGACAGGGGAGGCGAGTCTAACTATGGCTACACCTTC. The encoded protein is CASSVDRGGESNYGYTF.

V is TRBV21-1 and J is TRBJ2-7; the DNA was not compared with TRBD1, the D call given in the table. TRBV21-1 is a pseudogene segment. This CDR3 region has 22 residues. The DNA of the CDR3 is TGTGCCAGCAGCAAAGTCGCGAGGGCCTCCGGGACAGGGGCCGCCCGGTCCTACGAGCAGTACTTC. Its protein product is CASSKVARASGTGAARSYEQYF.

As for this clone: The junction does not match germline at one end; this may be a read error. The chain has TRBV28 and TRBJ2-1; 11 positions match TRBD2. There are 14 residues in the CDR3. Germline values: CDR1 MDHEN, CDR2 SYDVKM. Here the CDR3 DNA reads TGTGCCAGCAGTTTAGGGACTAGCGGTGAAAGGTCCGTCTTC. It specifies CASSLGTSGERSVF.

This rearrangement joins TRBV30 to TRBJ2-7; D is possibly TRBD1 (6 bases). The V gene's germline CDR1 is GTSNPN and CDR2 SVGIG (reference sequence). V shed 3 bases and J shed 0 bases, with 18 bases lying between them. The CDR3 spans 16 residues. CDR3 in DNA: TGTGCCTGGAGCGTATCTGGACAGTTGTTCTCCTACGAGCAGTACTTC. This gives the protein CAWSVSGQLFSYEQYF.

This clone was counted a few times. The rearrangement uses TRBV30 and TRBJ1-1; 7 bases are a match to TRBD1. Germline V gives CDR1 GTSNPN, CDR2 SVGIG (reference sequence). The CDR3 loop spans 14 amino acids. Trimming took 2 bases from V and 2 from J; bases not matched to a gene: 5. For the CDR3, the DNA is TGTGCCTGGAGTAAGGACAGGACTAACACTGAAGCTTTCTTT. Its translation is CAWSKDRTNTEAFF.

V gene TRBV29-1 combines with J gene TRBJ1-4; D gene ambiguous. The V gene lost 3 bases and the J gene lost 3 bases, with 17 bases spanning the gap. The CDR3 contains 16 residues. Germline assignment: CDR1 SQVTM and CDR2 ANQGSEA. CDR3 sequence (DNA): TGCAGCGTTGATTTGTGGGGTTACGGGGCTAATGAAAAACTGTTTTTT. This gives the protein CSVDLWGYGANEKLFF.

This chain uses TRBV4-3 with TRBJ1-1; TRBD1 matches 7 bases. The CDR3 extends over 15 amino acids. Germline lookup yields CDR1 LGHNA and CDR2 YSLEER. J gave up 4 bases and V 0 bases, and 5 bases lay outside the gene matches. CDR3 in amino acids: CASSQDKGASTEAFF. The CDR3 nucleotides read TGCGCCAGCAGCCAAGATAAGGGGGCCAGCACTGAAGCTTTCTTT.

This chain links TRBV3-1 (or the pseudogene TRBV3-2) with TRBJ2-5; perhaps TRBD1 as D (5 bases). This CDR3 has 16 residues. V was clipped by 2 bases and J by 3 bases, with 16 bases between them. Germline CDR1 and CDR2: LGHDT and YNNKEL (reference sequence). The chain's CDR3 is CASSQKALGAEETQYF. CDR3 nucleotides: TGTGCCAGCAGCCAAAAGGCCCTAGGGGCCGAAGAGACCCAGTACTTC.

The sample holds one count of this clone. V gene TRBV6-5 combines with J gene TRBJ1-1; D perhaps matches TRBD1 (5 bases). V was trimmed by 6 bases and J by 1 base, leaving 12 bases between them. CDR1 and CDR2 (germline): MNHEY, SVGAGI. The CDR3 has 14 residues. CDR3 region: CASRGEVRNTEAFF. DNA of the CDR3: TGTGCCAGCAGGGGGGAGGTGAGGAACACTGAAGCTTTCTTT.

The gene calls are TRBV28 and TRBJ2-1; 9 bases match TRBD2. The CDR3 is 16 residues long. The V gene end was trimmed by 0 bases and the J gene end by 5 bases; junction bases not matched to a gene: 5. Per the germline V gene, CDR1 is MDHEN and CDR2 is SYDVKM. CDR3 in DNA: TGTGCCAGCAGTTTATGGCGGGGGGGCCGTGACAATGAGCAGTTCTTC. Protein product: CASSLWRGGRDNEQFF. Combining the CDR3 with reference TRBV28 and TRBJ2-1 gives the whole variable domain DVKVTQSSRYLVKRTGEKVFLECVQDMDHENMFWYRQDPGLGLRLIYFSYDVKMKEKGDIPEGYSVSREKKERFSLILESASTNQTSMYLCASSLWRGGRDNEQFFGPGTRLTVL.

This clone showed up just a few times. This sequence joins TRBV9 and TRBJ1-5; D is unclear. The CDR3 totals 14 residues. CDR1 and CDR2 (germline): SGDLS, YYNGEE. The ends were cut back, 0 bases at V and 7 bases at J, with 11 bases in the middle. The CDR3 region is CASSVEVEGQPQHF. In nucleotides, the CDR3 is TGTGCCAGCAGCGTAGAGGTGGAGGGCCAGCCCCAGCATTTT.